The 19 T cell receptor beta chains listed next were all sequenced from one sample in a study of OX40 agonist ivuxolimab in advanced cancers. TCRdb's table, derived via immunoSEQ multiplex PCR, lists solely in-frame clones and lacks some. The sample lists about 67,000 clones; about 87% were seen once. The source was CD4+ or CD8+ T cells sorted from blood, collected in a trial of the OX40 agonist ivuxolimab. The receptor set was obtained from an adult with an advanced solid tumor such as melanoma, head and neck, liver or kidney cancer.

The chain has TRBV28 and TRBJ1-2; tentative D call: TRBD1 (5 bases). The V and J ends lost 3 bases and 6 bases respectively, with 14 bases between them. Germline-derived CDR1 and CDR2 are MDHEN and SYDVKM. The CDR3 runs 14 residues. CDR3 nucleotides: TGTGCCAGCAGTTTTGGAGGGGTGGTGGATGGCTACACCTTC. It codes for CASSFGGVVDGYTF.

The rearrangement links TRBV7-9 to TRBJ2-1; possible D gene TRBD1, 6 bases. The V end lost 5 bases, the J end lost 9 bases, and 11 bases lay between the germline ends. The CDR3 extends over 12 amino acids. Per germline, CDR1 SEHNR and CDR2 FQNEAQ (reference sequence). The CDR3 nucleotides are TGTGCCAGCAGCCGACAGGTCGGTGAGCAGTTCTTC. Residues: CASSRQVGEQFF.

The chain couples TRBV29-1 to TRBJ2-7, with a weak D call TRBD2 (7 bases). The V gene's germline CDR1 is SQVTM and CDR2 ANQGSEA. This CDR3 comprises 12 residues. V lost 4 bases to trimming and J lost 2 bases, with 9 bases between them. CDR3 sequence (DNA): TGCAGCGTTGGGGGGGGCGCCTACGAGCAGTACTTC. Translation gives CSVGGGAYEQYF.

This CDR3 reads CASSEGRMTAALSSYEQYF. The CDR3 DNA reads as TGTGCCAGCAGTGAGGGACGAATGACGGCCGCCCTTAGCTCCTACGAGCAGTACTTC. This chain uses TRBV6-1 with TRBJ2-7, with D perhaps matching TRBD1 or TRBD2 (5 bases each). V lost 3 bases to trimming and J lost 0 bases, with 24 bases between them. The length of the CDR3 is 19 residues. From germline, CDR1 is MNHNS and CDR2 SASEGT.

The rearrangement links TRBV15 to TRBJ2-7; 10 positions match TRBD1. Germline trimming cut 5 bases from V and 2 bases from J; bases unmatched to any gene: 6. This CDR3 spans 15 amino acids. Germline-derived CDR1 and CDR2 are LNHNV and YYDKDF (reference sequence). The CDR3 reads CATSPPGQGTYEQYF. The DNA for the CDR3 is TGTGCCACCAGCCCGCCGGGACAGGGGACCTACGAGCAGTACTTC.

The rearrangement uses TRBV29-1 and TRBJ2-1; D is unclear. This CDR3 has 12 amino acids. Trimming stripped 3 bases from V and 8 bases from J, with 11 bases between. Germline loops: CDR1 SQVTM, CDR2 ANQGSEA. The CDR3 reads CSVEGAADEQFF. The CDR3 DNA sequence: TGCAGCGTTGAGGGCGCAGCCGATGAGCAGTTCTTC.

The V and J genes are TRBV13 and TRBJ2-7, with 9 bases aligning to TRBD1. CDR1 is PRHDT, CDR2 FYEKMQ, per germline (reference sequence). The CDR3 loop spans 15 amino acids. V dropped 5 bases and J dropped 3; count of bases not matched to a gene: 8. DNA of the CDR3: TGTGCCAGCAGCCGGCGGACAGGGGCGATCTACGAGCAGTACTTC. Protein product: CASSRRTGAIYEQYF.

The chain uses TRBV4-1 and TRBJ2-7; 10 positions match TRBD2. Unmatched junction bases numbered 3, after V lost 0 bases and J lost 4 bases. There are 15 residues in the CDR3. The germline gives CDR1 MGHRA, CDR2 YSYEKL. CDR3 sequence reads: CASSQEVAGGYEQYF. The CDR3 DNA follows: TGCGCCAGCAGCCAAGAGGTAGCGGGAGGTTACGAGCAGTACTTC.

This rearrangement joins TRBV5-4 to TRBJ2-5; D not resolved. The CDR3 runs 13 residues. Germline CDR1 is SGHNT and CDR2 is YYREEE (reference sequence). Trimming took 4 bases from V and 5 from J, leaving 12 bases between them. The CDR3 region is CASSSSMLETQYF. CDR3 nucleotides: TGTGCCAGCAGCAGCTCCATGTTGGAGACCCAGTACTTC.

The chain is built from TRBV10-3 and TRBJ1-2; no clear D gene. The CDR3 length is 15 residues. Trimming stripped 0 bases from V and 5 bases from J, with 13 bases between. The germline V gene encodes CDR1 ENHRY and CDR2 SYGVKD. The CDR3 is CAISESVGSSYGYTF. DNA for the CDR3: TGTGCCATCAGTGAGTCGGTGGGCAGCTCTTATGGCTACACCTTC.

This chain uses TRBV9 with TRBJ2-7, with D perhaps matching TRBD1 or TRBD2 (5 bases each). Trimming removed 4 bases at V and 0 bases at J, with 17 bases between. CDR1 and CDR2 from the germline V gene are SGDLS and YYNGEE. CDR3 length: 16 residues. CDR3 region: CASSPGWGESSYEQYF. For the CDR3, the DNA is TGTGCCAGCAGCCCGGGATGGGGCGAAAGCTCCTACGAGCAGTACTTC. Looking up the rest from reference TRBV9 and TRBJ2-7 gives the full variable domain: DSGVTQTPKHLITATGQRVTLRCSPRSGDLSVYWYQQSLDQGLQFLIQYYNGEERAKGNILERFSAQQFPDLHSELNLSSLELGDSALYFCASSPGWGESSYEQYFGPGTRLTVT.

The V call is TRBV2, the J call TRBJ2-4; D possibly corresponds to TRBD1 (5 bases). The ends were cut back, 6 bases at V and 6 bases at J, with 15 bases in the middle. The CDR3 has 14 residues. Germline lookup yields CDR1 SNHLY and CDR2 FYNNEI. The CDR3 region has the DNA TGTGCCAGCAGCCTGGACATAACGGGAAACATTCAGTACTTC. It codes for CASSLDITGNIQYF.

This chain links TRBV19 with TRBJ1-5, with D tentatively TRBD1 (5 bases). There are 14 residues in the CDR3. Germline lookup yields CDR1 LNHDA and CDR2 SQIVND (reference sequence). The V end was cut by 3 bases, the J end by 3 bases, with 9 bases between. The CDR3 bases are TGTGCCAGTAGTATGGAGGGGATCAATCAGCCCCAGCATTTT. Amino acids: CASSMEGINQPQHF.

The V gene is TRBV27, the J gene TRBJ1-5, with TRBD1 identical over 9 bases. J gave up 0 bases and V 6 bases, and 9 bases lay outside the gene matches. The CDR3 runs to 17 residues. Germline-derived CDR1 and CDR2 are MNHEY and SMNVEV (reference sequence). The CDR3, as DNA: TGTGCCAGCAGCCCCCAAGACAGGGGGGTTAGCAATCAGCCCCAGCATTTT. Encoded protein: CASSPQDRGVSNQPQHF.

The CDR3 is CASRSSGEVDTQYF. CDR3 DNA sequence: TGCGCCAGCAGGTCAAGCGGGGAGGTAGATACGCAGTATTTT. The chain carries TRBV5-1 and TRBJ2-3; TRBD2 matches at 7 bases. CDR3 size: 14 residues. Germline lookup yields CDR1 SGHRS and CDR2 YFSETQ. Losses at the gene ends were 5 bases for V and 5 bases for J; bases not matched to a gene: 8.

The genes are TRBV6-1 and TRBJ1-2, with D unresolved. The CDR3 spans 14 residues. Germline CDR1 MNHNS, CDR2 SASEGT. The V end lost 1 base, the J end lost 8 bases, and 14 bases lay between the germline ends. The CDR3: CASSEGTGPGGYTF. The CDR3 DNA reads TGTGCCAGCAGTGAAGGAACGGGCCCTGGGGGCTACACCTTC.

The V gene is TRBV5-6, the J gene TRBJ2-5; D gene ambiguous. The germline gives CDR1 SGHDT, CDR2 YYEEEE. The V end lost 4 bases, the J end lost 3 bases, and 13 bases lay between the germline ends. CDR3 length: 14 residues. CDR3 sequence reads: CASSPTYSKETQYF. The CDR3, as DNA: TGTGCCAGCAGCCCAACCTACAGCAAAGAGACCCAGTACTTC. Together with reference TRBV5-6 and TRBJ2-5, the CDR3 gives the full variable domain: DAGVTQSPTHLIKTRGQQVTLRCSPKSGHDTVSWYQQALGQGPQFIFQYYEEEERQRGNFPDRFSGHQFPNYSSELNVNALLLGDSALYLCASSPTYSKETQYFGPGTRLLVL.

V and J are TRBV27 and TRBJ2-1; D is ambiguous. The CDR3 extends over 19 amino acids. Germline values: CDR1 MNHEY, CDR2 SMNVEV (reference sequence). The V gene lost 3 bases and the J gene lost 0 bases, with 21 bases spanning the gap. The CDR3 DNA sequence: TGTGCCAGCAGTTTTAAAGGCACTTCGATAACCTACTCCTACAATGAGCAGTTCTTC. Translating gives CASSFKGTSITYSYNEQFF.

The genes are TRBV7-9 and TRBJ2-1; a weak D match, TRBD1 (5 bases). CDR1 SEHNR and CDR2 FQNEAQ come from the germline V gene (reference sequence). This CDR3 spans 15 amino acids. The V end lost 2 bases, the J end lost 2 bases, and 10 bases lay between the germline ends. CDR3 in amino acids: CASSLLQGAYNEQFF. In DNA, the CDR3 is TGTGCCAGCAGCTTATTGCAGGGCGCCTACAATGAGCAGTTCTTC.